Each of the 9 T cell receptor beta chains below was sequenced from the same sample in a study of shared clonotypes between healthy human individuals. The table came from immunoSEQ multiplex PCR; TCRdb's copy has only in-frame clones and leaves some out. In the table there are about 2.3 million clones, 85% to 95% of which are singletons. Sequencing used naive CD4+ T cells from PBMCs. This sample's subset: CD45RA+ positively selected. Receptors were obtained from a man aged 18 to 30 in good health. Some clones in this sample may be carry-over from other donors' samples.

For this clone: The sample carries other DNA sequences with the same CDR3. This chain uses TRBV7-2 with TRBJ2-5, with D perhaps TRBD1 (6 bases). CDR1 is SGHTA and CDR2 is FQGNSA in the germline V gene. The CDR3 covers 13 residues. V shed 1 base and J shed 3 bases, with 6 bases lying between them. This CDR3 reads CASSLDREETQYF. Here the CDR3 DNA reads TGTGCCAGCAGCTTAGACAGGGAAGAGACCCAGTACTTC.

The chain combines TRBV2 with TRBJ2-7; unclear D gene. The V end was cut by 6 bases, the J end by 4 bases, with 4 bases between. The CDR3 totals 10 residues. In germline, CDR1 is SNHLY, CDR2 FYNNEI. CDR3 amino acids: CASRGYEQYF. The CDR3 bases are TGTGCCAGCAGAGGGTACGAGCAGTACTTC.

The V and J genes are TRBV20-1 and TRBJ2-3; D is unclear. The length of the CDR3 is 10 residues. Germline V gene data show CDR1 as DFQATT and CDR2 as SNEGSKA (reference sequence). Trimming left V 8 bases short and J 8 bases short, with 11 bases between. Written as DNA, the CDR3 is TGCAGTCTTCCTCGGGTTACGCAGTATTTT. Translation: CSLPRVTQYF.

The chain combines TRBV9 with TRBJ2-1; TRBD1 matches 7 bases. Germline-derived CDR1 and CDR2 are SGDLS and YYNGEE. This CDR3 has 14 residues. V lost 4 bases and J lost 6; bases outside the gene matches: 7. CDR3 protein: CASSKRQGVNEQFF. The CDR3 nucleotides are TGTGCCAGCAGCAAGCGACAGGGTGTCAATGAGCAGTTCTTC.

The V call is TRBV7-2, the J call TRBJ2-5, with D possibly TRBD2 on 6 matching bases. This CDR3 contains 12 residues. Looked up from germline, CDR1 is SGHTA and CDR2 is FQGNSA. Trimming shortened V by 6 bases and J by 5 bases, and 10 bases separated the two germline ends. As DNA, the CDR3 is TGTGCCAGCAGTCGGGGGAAGGAGACCCAGTACTTC. Its protein is CASSRGKETQYF.

The gene calls are TRBV19 and TRBJ1-4, with D perhaps TRBD1 (5 bases). The germline V gene has CDR1 LNHDA and CDR2 SQIVND (reference sequence). The V and J ends lost 8 bases and 8 bases respectively, with 21 bases between them. This CDR3 contains 15 residues. CDR3 amino acids: CASGDRRGLGEKLFF. In nucleotides, the CDR3 is TGTGCCAGTGGGGACCGTCGGGGCTTGGGGGAAAAACTGTTTTTT. Together with reference TRBV19 and TRBJ1-4, the CDR3 gives the full variable domain: DGGITQSPKYLFRKEGQNVTLSCEQNLNHDAMYWYRQDPGQGLRLIYYSQIVNDFQKGDIAEGYSVSREKKESFPLTVTSAQKNPTAFYLCASGDRRGLGEKLFFGSGTQLSVL.

J is TRBJ1-5 and V is TRBV19; 8 positions agree with TRBD1. Germline CDR1 is LNHDA and CDR2 is SQIVND (reference sequence). Germline trimming cut 8 bases from V and 4 bases from J; bases unmatched to any gene: 4. The CDR3 totals 13 residues. CDR3 DNA: TGTGCCAGTGCGGACAGGGTAAATCAGCCCCAGCATTTT. It codes for CASADRVNQPQHF.

This clone appeared a few times. Distinct nucleotide sequences in the sample also encode this CDR3. V gene TRBV5-1 combines with J gene TRBJ1-5; 8 bases match TRBD1. Germline assignment: CDR1 SGHRS and CDR2 YFSETQ. The CDR3 runs to 14 residues. Trimming cost V 1 base and J 7 bases; bases outside gene matches: 4. Here the CDR3 DNA reads TGCGCCAGCAGCTTGACAGGGGGAGGACAGCCCCAGCATTTT. Translated: CASSLTGGGQPQHF.

Notes on this clone: This specimen includes other DNA sequences encoding the same CDR3. The chain links TRBV4-2 to TRBJ2-1; TRBD2 is a possible D gene (6 bases). The germline V gene encodes CDR1 LGHNA and CDR2 YNFKEQ. With 1 base removed from V and 9 bases from J, the gap between germline ends came to 7 bases. The CDR3 extends over 12 amino acids. The CDR3 sequence: CASSQVGGEQFF. CDR3 DNA: TGTGCCAGCAGCCAAGTCGGGGGTGAGCAGTTCTTC.